Detailed here is one T cell receptor beta chain. A much larger clone is a single base away; this may be a read error. The data belong to a study of CD8+CD57+ T cells in acquired aplastic anemia. Study-wide background: Yields of DNA that came from sorted CD4+ and CD8+ cells averaged about 2.9 ug. Healthy-donor CD4+ cells averaged around 10 million reads.

The length of the CDR3 is 15 residues. CDR1 is LGHDT, CDR2 YNNKEL, per germline (reference sequence). Profiling of TCR beta VDJ combinations and CDR3 sequences used genomic DNA as template. A single record per CDR3 protein comes from TCRdb applying MiXCR to the reads. The data hold about 190,000 distinct CDR3 sequences, with 54% observed a single time. This TCR was recovered from a human donor in good health, serving as a control. V is TRBV3-1 and J is TRBJ2-7; 8 nucleotides align to TRBD2. Sequenced input: sorted CD4+, CD8+, or CD8+CD57+ T cells (not recorded which) from PBMCs. The CDR3 here is CASSPTGGATYKQYF. The CDR3 DNA follows: TGTGCCAGCAGCCCCACGGGGGGGGCTACCTACAAGCAGTACTTC.